This is a list of T cell receptor beta chains from one sample in a study of T cell responses to AZD1222 COVID-19 vaccine. Data came from immunoSEQ multiplex PCR; TCRdb stores just in-frame clones and leaves some out. The sample carries about 94,000 clones, 85% to 90% recorded once. Material: peripheral blood, obtained 28 days after the second AZD1222 dose. These receptors were taken from an adult who received the AZD1222 COVID-19 vaccine. The CDR3 runs from the conserved cysteine through the conserved F or W. Fields, in order: D gene, clone size, V gene, J gene, CDR3 protein, CDR3 DNA. A D gene is named only where the DNA matches it firmly. For some rows the clone size is stated as once, few or many, or as a class when expanded; others skip it.

D: .
size: .
V: TRBV7-2
J: TRBJ2-1
CDR3: CASGTGPYNEQFF
DNA: TGTGCCAGCGGGACTGGACCCTACAATGAGCAGTTCTTC

D: .
size: .
V: TRBV6-5
J: TRBJ1-5
CDR3: CASRGGDLQPQHF
DNA: TGTGCCAGCAGAGGAGGGGACCTCCAGCCCCAGCATTTT

D: .
size: .
V: TRBV7-9
J: TRBJ1-5
CDR3: CASSPRGGRDQPQHF
DNA: TGTGCCAGCAGCCCGCGGGGGGGAAGGGATCAGCCCCAGCATTTT

D: TRBD2
size: once
V: TRBV12-3/TRBV12-4
J: TRBJ2-5
CDR3: CASALAGVETQYF
DNA: TGTGCCAGCGCCCTAGCGGGGGTCGAGACCCAGTACTTC

D: .
size: .
V: TRBV5-8
J: TRBJ1-2
CDR3: CASSPPGANYGYTF
DNA: TGTGCCAGCAGCCCACCAGGGGCGAACTATGGCTACACCTTC

D: .
size: .
V: TRBV7-9
J: TRBJ1-2
CDR3: CASSLFRRDSNYGYTF
DNA: TGTGCCAGCAGCTTATTCCGAAGGGATTCTAACTATGGCTACACCTTC

D: TRBD1
size: .
V: TRBV4-2
J: TRBJ1-5
CDR3: CASSQYRGQPQHF
DNA: TGTGCCAGCAGCCAGTACAGGGGACAGCCCCAGCATTTT

D: .
size: .
V: TRBV11-3
J: TRBJ2-3
CDR3: CASSLPRGMQYF
DNA: TGTGCCAGCAGCTTACCCCGGGGAATGCAGTATTTT

D: TRBD2
size: .
V: TRBV11-2
J: TRBJ2-7
CDR3: CASSAGGSYEQYF
DNA: TGTGCCAGCAGCGCGGGGGGTAGCTACGAGCAGTACTTC

D: .
size: .
V: TRBV6-2/TRBV6-3
J: TRBJ1-2
CDR3: CASSYSYGYTF
DNA: TGTGCCAGCAGTTACTCGTATGGCTACACCTTC

D: .
size: .
V: TRBV6-2/TRBV6-3
J: TRBJ2-2
CDR3: CASSYFRDTGELFF
DNA: TGTGCCAGCAGTTACTTTCGGGACACCGGGGAGCTGTTTTTT

D: .
size: .
V: TRBV3-1/TRBV3-2
J: TRBJ1-1
CDR3: CASSQPSGTDTEAFF
DNA: TGTGCCAGCAGCCAACCTTCCGGGACGGACACTGAAGCTTTCTTT

D: .
size: .
V: TRBV20-1
J: TRBJ2-7
CDR3: CSASLTRAPYEQYF
DNA: TGCAGTGCTAGTCTCACTAGGGCCCCCTACGAGCAGTACTTC

D: TRBD2
size: .
V: TRBV5-5
J: TRBJ2-7
CDR3: CASSPRGTGGRYEQYF
DNA: TGTGCCAGCAGCCCCCGGGGGACGGGAGGGCGGTACGAGCAGTACTTC

D: TRBD2
size: .
V: TRBV7-3
J: TRBJ2-2
CDR3: CASSLALAGTGELFF
DNA: TGTGCCAGCAGCTTGGCTCTAGCGGGTACCGGGGAGCTGTTTTTT

D: .
size: .
V: TRBV18
J: TRBJ1-1
CDR3: CASRGNTEAFF
DNA: TGTGCCAGCCGCGGGAACACTGAAGCTTTCTTT

D: TRBD2
size: once
V: TRBV19
J: TRBJ2-1
CDR3: CASSGTSGSSYNEQFF
DNA: TGTGCCAGTAGCGGGACTAGCGGGAGCTCCTACAATGAGCAGTTCTTC

D: .
size: .
V: TRBV29-1
J: TRBJ1-4
CDR3: CSVGVQGSGEKLFF
DNA: TGCAGCGTTGGGGTCCAGGGATCTGGTGAAAAACTGTTTTTT

D: .
size: .
V: TRBV5-6
J: TRBJ2-1
CDR3: CASSLERVPGQFF
DNA: TGTGCCAGCAGCTTGGAGCGGGTCCCAGGGCAGTTCTTC

D: TRBD2
size: .
V: TRBV6-6
J: TRBJ2-3
CDR3: CASRRRLAGVSSTDTQYF
DNA: TGTGCCAGCAGACGACGACTAGCGGGAGTGTCGAGCACAGATACGCAGTATTTT

D: .
size: .
V: TRBV10-3
J: TRBJ2-6
CDR3: CAISEAGQGTGANVLTF
DNA: TGTGCCATCAGTGAGGCGGGCCAGGGGACTGGGGCCAACGTCCTGACTTTC

D: TRBD1
size: .
V: TRBV14
J: TRBJ1-4
CDR3: CASSTQGARVEKLFF
DNA: TGTGCCAGCAGCACACAGGGGGCACGGGTTGAAAAACTGTTTTTT

D: TRBD1
size: .
V: TRBV5-1
J: TRBJ1-1
CDR3: CASGTGGISEAFF
DNA: TGCGCCAGCGGGACAGGGGGGATCTCTGAAGCTTTCTTT

D: .
size: .
V: TRBV3-1/TRBV3-2
J: TRBJ2-2
CDR3: CASSQDEKLNTGELFF
DNA: TGTGCCAGCAGCCAAGACGAGAAGCTTAACACCGGGGAGCTGTTTTTT

D: .
size: .
V: TRBV11-3
J: TRBJ1-3
CDR3: CASSLERGSGNTIYF
DNA: TGTGCCAGCAGCTTAGAACGGGGCTCTGGAAACACCATATATTTT

D: TRBD2
size: .
V: TRBV7-2
J: TRBJ2-7
CDR3: CASSSQPGLAGGGYEQYF
DNA: TGTGCCAGCAGCTCACAACCGGGACTAGCGGGAGGGGGGTACGAGCAGTACTTC

D: .
size: .
V: TRBV5-4
J: TRBJ1-3
CDR3: CASSLQSGNTIYF
DNA: TGTGCCAGCAGCTTACAGAGTGGAAACACCATATATTTT

D: .
size: .
V: TRBV11-3
J: TRBJ2-5
CDR3: CASSPGSGQETQYF
DNA: TGTGCCAGCAGTCCTGGGAGCGGCCAAGAGACCCAGTACTTC

D: .
size: .
V: TRBV19
J: TRBJ2-2
CDR3: CASSINRNTGELFF
DNA: TGTGCCAGTAGTATAAATCGGAACACCGGGGAGCTGTTTTTT

D: .
size: .
V: TRBV10-3
J: TRBJ2-2
CDR3: CAISESETGELFF
DNA: TGTGCCATCAGTGAGTCGGAGACCGGGGAGCTGTTTTTT

D: TRBD1
size: .
V: TRBV18
J: TRBJ1-1
CDR3: CASSSDTGGTEAFF
DNA: TGTGCCAGCTCATCTGACACAGGGGGAACTGAAGCTTTCTTT

D: .
size: .
V: TRBV6-5
J: TRBJ2-5
CDR3: CASSSHQLQETQYF
DNA: TGTGCCAGCAGTTCACACCAGTTACAAGAGACCCAGTACTTC